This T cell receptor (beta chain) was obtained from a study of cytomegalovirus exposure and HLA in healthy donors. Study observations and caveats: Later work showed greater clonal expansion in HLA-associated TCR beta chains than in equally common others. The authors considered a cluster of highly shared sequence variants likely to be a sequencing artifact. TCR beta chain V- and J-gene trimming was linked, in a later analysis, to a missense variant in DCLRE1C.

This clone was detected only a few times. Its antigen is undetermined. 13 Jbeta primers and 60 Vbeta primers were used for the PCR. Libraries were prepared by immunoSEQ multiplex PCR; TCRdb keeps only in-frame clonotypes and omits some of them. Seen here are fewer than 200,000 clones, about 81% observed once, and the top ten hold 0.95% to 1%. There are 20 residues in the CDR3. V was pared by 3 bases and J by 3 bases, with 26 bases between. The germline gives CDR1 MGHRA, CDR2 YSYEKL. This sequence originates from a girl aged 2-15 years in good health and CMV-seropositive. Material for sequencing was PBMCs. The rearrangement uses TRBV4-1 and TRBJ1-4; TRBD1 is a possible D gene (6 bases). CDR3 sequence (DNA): TGCGCCAGCAGCCATCCTCGACAGGTTTTTTCGGGCTCGGCTAATGAAAAACTGTTTTTT. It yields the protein CASSHPRQVFSGSANEKLFF.